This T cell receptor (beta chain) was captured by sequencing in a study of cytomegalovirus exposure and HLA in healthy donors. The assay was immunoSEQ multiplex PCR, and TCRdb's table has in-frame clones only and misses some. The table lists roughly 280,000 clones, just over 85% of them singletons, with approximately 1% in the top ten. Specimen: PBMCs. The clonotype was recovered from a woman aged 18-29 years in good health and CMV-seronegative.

The CDR3 nucleotides are TGTGCCAGCAGCTATTTAGCGGGAGCAACAGATACGCAGTATTTT. This codes for CASSYLAGATDTQYF. The chain is built from TRBV5-6 and TRBJ2-3; 9 bases agree with TRBD2. After removal of 3 bases from V and 3 bases from J, the junction contained 5 bases not matched to a gene. This CDR3 has 15 residues. Germline CDR1 reads SGHDT; CDR2 reads YYEEEE.